This T cell receptor beta chain was obtained from a study of prognosis after radiotherapy for stage I lung cancer. Across the study: None of the patients had concurrent treatment alongside stereotactic body radiotherapy.

The genomic DNA TCR beta CDR3 region underwent two rounds of multiplex PCR. Primers were specific to each TRBV and TRBJ gene in first-round PCR. TCRdb redid the calling of the multiplex PCR reads with MiXCR, one entry per CDR3 protein. Counted here are fewer than 25,000 distinct CDR3 sequences, less than 50% occurring once; the ten biggest clones make up about 35%. From germline, CDR1 is MNHEY and CDR2 SVGAGI. CDR3 length: 14 residues. Points on this clonotype: The likely explanation is a read error, given a far larger clone one base away.

The sequenced sample was PBMCs, obtained before or after stereotactic body radiation therapy (not recorded which). This TCR came from a donor over 45 with non-small cell lung cancer. The gene calls are TRBV6-5 and TRBJ1-2, with 7 positions matching TRBD1. CDR3 protein: CASNRDSSNHGYTF. The CDR3 nucleotides are TGTGCCAGCAACCGGGACAGCTCTAACCATGGCTACACCTTC.